The present T cell receptor beta chain was sequenced within a study of blood T cell repertoires in COVID-19. Study-wide context: COVID-19 samples, acute and convalescent, were from the United States, Italy and Spain. Sources were T cells, B-cell-depleted T cells, or PBMCs; the material itself was cDNA or gDNA.

In germline, CDR1 is SGHTS, CDR2 YDEGEE. V shed 4 bases, J shed 9 bases, and the junction held 7 bases outside the gene matches. This CDR3 has 15 residues. Authors' analysis steps: Amplification from reference gene primers served as the basis for estimated nucleated cell counts. Profiling relied on immunoSEQ multiplex PCR, and the TCRdb table lists in-frame clones only, not all of them. The V and J calls and clone size come from that table; D and trimming were worked out from the DNA. The profile shows over 200,000 clones, about 87% of them singletons. The chain recombines TRBV5-8 with TRBJ1-6; 10 bases fit TRBD1. Sequenced material: peripheral blood. This clonotype originated in a man in his fifties or sixties who had recovered from COVID-19. This CDR3 reads CASSLGTGVVSPLHF. In nucleotides, the CDR3 is TGTGCCAGCAGCCTCGGGACAGGGGTGGTTTCACCCCTCCACTTT. Supplemented by reference TRBV5-8 and TRBJ1-6, the full variable domain reads EAGVTQSPTHLIKTRGQQATLRCSPISGHTSVYWYQQALGLGLQFLLWYDEGEERNRGNFPPRFSGRQFPNYSSELNVNALELEDSALYLCASSLGTGVVSPLHFGNGTRLTVT.